Given below is one T cell receptor beta chain in context. Antigen: not known. These data originate in a study of T cell responses to AZD1222 COVID-19 vaccine. Sequenced by immunoSEQ multiplex PCR; TCRdb stores in-frame clones only, minus some. The repertoire holds roughly 180,000 clones, with 75% to 90% as singletons. This CDR3 is built from 15 residues. In germline, CDR1 is LNHDA, CDR2 SQIVND (reference sequence). With 5 bases removed from V and 4 bases from J, the gap between germline ends came to 17 bases. Study-level points and caveats: White British people made up most donors, females outnumbered males, and clonal diversity was possibly underestimated.

This clonotype was sampled from an adult in good health. The starting material was peripheral blood, obtained on day 0 of AZD1222 vaccination. The V gene is TRBV19, the J gene TRBJ1-2, with D possibly being TRBD1 (5 bases). This chain's CDR3 is CASSPDPGRTYGYTF. The CDR3 nucleotides are TGTGCCAGTAGTCCCGACCCGGGACGTACCTATGGCTACACCTTC.